A selection of T cell receptor beta chains follows, all from one sample in a study of OX40 agonist ivuxolimab in advanced cancers. TCRdb keeps only in-frame clones here, not all; method: immunoSEQ multiplex PCR. The table shows some 86,000 clones, with about 86% occurring only once. The material was CD4+ or CD8+ T cells sorted from blood, obtained in a trial of the OX40 agonist ivuxolimab. The receptors originated from an adult with an advanced solid tumor such as melanoma, head and neck, liver or kidney cancer. The CDR3 runs from the conserved cysteine through the conserved F or W. Fields, in order: V gene, D gene, J gene, clone size, CDR3 DNA, CDR3 protein. D genes are given only for firm matches. Part of the rows lack a size; the others show once, few, many or a class for expanded clones.

v_gene: TRBV29-1; d_gene: .; j_gene: TRBJ2-3; abundance: .; CDR3nt: TGCAGCGTTTCGCACCCTTTGACGGACATCCCCACCACAGATACGCAGTATTTT; CDR3aa: CSVSHPLTDIPTTDTQYF
v_gene: TRBV5-1; d_gene: .; j_gene: TRBJ1-5; abundance: .; CDR3nt: TGCGCCAGCAGCTTGGAGGGGTTAGAAGCTCAGCCCCAGCATTTT; CDR3aa: CASSLEGLEAQPQHF
v_gene: TRBV11-3; d_gene: .; j_gene: TRBJ2-7; abundance: .; CDR3nt: TGTGCCAGCAGCCAGGACAGAAGCTCCTACGAGCAGTACTTC; CDR3aa: CASSQDRSSYEQYF
v_gene: TRBV4-1; d_gene: .; j_gene: TRBJ1-5; abundance: .; CDR3nt: TGCGCCAGCAGCCAAGATATGGAAACGTTCCAGCATTTT; CDR3aa: CASSQDMETFQHF
v_gene: TRBV19; d_gene: .; j_gene: TRBJ1-1; abundance: .; CDR3nt: TGTGCCAGTAGTATACTTGGCACTGAAGCTTTCTTT; CDR3aa: CASSILGTEAFF
v_gene: TRBV6-1; d_gene: TRBD1; j_gene: TRBJ2-7; abundance: .; CDR3nt: TGTGCCAGTGAGGGGGCCCTGTGGGAGCAGTACTTC; CDR3aa: CASEGALWEQYF
v_gene: TRBV21-1; d_gene: .; j_gene: TRBJ2-3; abundance: once; CDR3nt: TGTGCCAGCAGCCCCCCCGGGACAGCGGATACGCAGTATTTT; CDR3aa: CASSPPGTADTQYF
v_gene: TRBV4-3; d_gene: .; j_gene: TRBJ2-5; abundance: few; CDR3nt: TGCGCCAGCAGCCCGCGGGCGGAAGGGCTCGGGGCCCAGTACTTC; CDR3aa: CASSPRAEGLGAQYF
v_gene: TRBV5-1; d_gene: TRBD1; j_gene: TRBJ2-7; abundance: .; CDR3nt: TGTGCCAGCAGCTTGACAGGGGGAGGGGAGCAGTACTTC; CDR3aa: CASSLTGGGEQYF
v_gene: TRBV19; d_gene: .; j_gene: TRBJ2-3; abundance: .; CDR3nt: TGTGCCACCGACAACAGGAACGGACCCGCCAAGGTTATGCAGTATTTT; CDR3aa: CATDNRNGPAKVMQYF
v_gene: TRBV5-8; d_gene: .; j_gene: TRBJ2-3; abundance: .; CDR3nt: TGTGCCAGCAGCTTGTCAGGTTACACAGATACGCAGTATTTT; CDR3aa: CASSLSGYTDTQYF
v_gene: TRBV7-9; d_gene: .; j_gene: TRBJ1-5; abundance: .; CDR3nt: TGTGCCAGCAGCCCGGGGGACTCCCCCAATCAGCCCCAGCATTTT; CDR3aa: CASSPGDSPNQPQHF
v_gene: TRBV5-1; d_gene: .; j_gene: TRBJ1-3; abundance: .; CDR3nt: TGCGCCAGCAGCTTGGGTGGACAAAGCTCTGGAAACACCATATATTTT; CDR3aa: CASSLGGQSSGNTIYF
v_gene: TRBV19; d_gene: .; j_gene: TRBJ1-1; abundance: .; CDR3nt: TGTGCCAGTAGTATTAGCGGGCGAATTAACACTGAAGCTTTCTTT; CDR3aa: CASSISGRINTEAFF
v_gene: TRBV6-4; d_gene: TRBD2; j_gene: TRBJ2-7; abundance: .; CDR3nt: TGTGCCAGCAGTGAAGGGCTAGCGGGAAACCCCTCCTACGAGCAGTACTTC; CDR3aa: CASSEGLAGNPSYEQYF
v_gene: TRBV28; d_gene: .; j_gene: TRBJ1-6; abundance: .; CDR3nt: TGTGCCAGCAGTTTTGCCCCGAAGGTGTCACCCCTCCACTTT; CDR3aa: CASSFAPKVSPLHF
v_gene: TRBV30; d_gene: .; j_gene: TRBJ2-5; abundance: .; CDR3nt: TGTGCCTGGAGTGTCGGCGGTTTGGAGACCCAGTACTTC; CDR3aa: CAWSVGGLETQYF
v_gene: TRBV7-2; d_gene: .; j_gene: TRBJ1-3; abundance: .; CDR3nt: TGTGCCAGCAGCTTAGCGGGGGATTTGGGAAACACCATATATTTT; CDR3aa: CASSLAGDLGNTIYF
v_gene: TRBV19; d_gene: TRBD1; j_gene: TRBJ2-2; abundance: .; CDR3nt: TGTGCCAGTCGCAGTTCCGGGACAGGGGACACCGGGGAGCTGTTTTTT; CDR3aa: CASRSSGTGDTGELFF
v_gene: TRBV5-1; d_gene: .; j_gene: TRBJ1-1; abundance: once; CDR3nt: TGCGCCAGCAGCCGGGACTTTGAAGCTTTCTTT; CDR3aa: CASSRDFEAFF
v_gene: TRBV4-2; d_gene: .; j_gene: TRBJ1-2; abundance: .; CDR3nt: TGTGCCAGCAGCCAAGGTATCTCACGGAGCGGCTACACCTTC; CDR3aa: CASSQGISRSGYTF
v_gene: TRBV29-1; d_gene: .; j_gene: TRBJ2-5; abundance: .; CDR3nt: TGCAGCGTTGATATGGGATTCAGGGGTGAGACCCAGTACTTC; CDR3aa: CSVDMGFRGETQYF
v_gene: TRBV7-9; d_gene: .; j_gene: TRBJ1-2; abundance: .; CDR3nt: TGTGCCAGCAGCTTAGGGCCAGACTATGGCTACACCTTC; CDR3aa: CASSLGPDYGYTF
v_gene: TRBV25-1; d_gene: .; j_gene: TRBJ2-5; abundance: .; CDR3nt: TGTGCCAGCAGTGCCAACAGGGGAGGCGAGACCCAGTACTTC; CDR3aa: CASSANRGGETQYF
v_gene: TRBV28; d_gene: TRBD1; j_gene: TRBJ1-3; abundance: .; CDR3nt: TGTGCCAGCAGTCCAGGGACAGGCACTGGAAACACCATATATTTT; CDR3aa: CASSPGTGTGNTIYF
v_gene: TRBV30; d_gene: .; j_gene: TRBJ2-7; abundance: .; CDR3nt: TGTGCCTGGAGTGTCCTAGCGCGTGAGGTCGAGCAGTACTTC; CDR3aa: CAWSVLAREVEQYF
v_gene: TRBV6-5; d_gene: .; j_gene: TRBJ2-3; abundance: .; CDR3nt: TGTGCCAGCAGTTCCCGTGGGTCCTGGGCAGATACGCAGTATTTT; CDR3aa: CASSSRGSWADTQYF
v_gene: TRBV7-9; d_gene: TRBD2; j_gene: TRBJ2-1; abundance: .; CDR3nt: TGTGCCAGCAGCTTAGGAGGAGGGGCGGGGGACTACTACAATGAGCAGTTCTTC; CDR3aa: CASSLGGGAGDYYNEQFF
v_gene: TRBV10-2; d_gene: TRBD2; j_gene: TRBJ2-3; abundance: .; CDR3nt: TGCGCCAGCAGTGTAGCGGGGTCTGGCACAGATACGCAGTATTTT; CDR3aa: CASSVAGSGTDTQYF
v_gene: TRBV6-5; d_gene: .; j_gene: TRBJ1-1; abundance: .; CDR3nt: TGTGCCAGCAGTTACTGGTCTGGTGAAGCTTTCTTT; CDR3aa: CASSYWSGEAFF
v_gene: TRBV6-5; d_gene: TRBD1; j_gene: TRBJ1-1; abundance: .; CDR3nt: TGTGCCAGCATCCAGGGGGGGGGTATGAACACTGAAGCTTTCTTT; CDR3aa: CASIQGGGMNTEAFF
v_gene: TRBV29-1; d_gene: .; j_gene: TRBJ2-7; abundance: .; CDR3nt: TGCAGCGTTGTCCGGGACACCACATCCTACGAGCAGTACTTC; CDR3aa: CSVVRDTTSYEQYF
v_gene: TRBV2; d_gene: .; j_gene: TRBJ2-1; abundance: .; CDR3nt: TGTGCCAGCAGTGAGGGGGGAAACACTGGCAATGAGCAGTTCTTC; CDR3aa: CASSEGGNTGNEQFF
v_gene: TRBV7-9; d_gene: .; j_gene: TRBJ2-3; abundance: .; CDR3nt: TGTGCCAGCAGCTTCCCTAAAAATACGCAGTATTTT; CDR3aa: CASSFPKNTQYF
v_gene: TRBV29-1; d_gene: .; j_gene: TRBJ1-1; abundance: few; CDR3nt: TGCAGCGTTACCAGACGGACTTCGGGAGCTTTCTTT; CDR3aa: CSVTRRTSGAFF
v_gene: TRBV11-2; d_gene: TRBD1; j_gene: TRBJ1-4; abundance: .; CDR3nt: TGTGCCAGCAGCATCCACAGGGGACAGGGTGAAAAACTGTTTTTT; CDR3aa: CASSIHRGQGEKLFF
v_gene: TRBV7-2; d_gene: TRBD2; j_gene: TRBJ2-2; abundance: .; CDR3nt: TGTGCCAGCAGCTTAGTTGCGGGAGGGTTGACCGGGGAGCTGTTTTTT; CDR3aa: CASSLVAGGLTGELFF
v_gene: TRBV30; d_gene: .; j_gene: TRBJ1-1; abundance: few; CDR3nt: TGTGCCTGGACTAACGGAAGGGATGCTTTCTTT; CDR3aa: CAWTNGRDAFF
v_gene: TRBV10-1; d_gene: .; j_gene: TRBJ2-4; abundance: once; CDR3nt: TGCGCCAGCAGTGCCTCTAGGGGCCTAGCCAAAAACATTCAGTACTTC; CDR3aa: CASSASRGLAKNIQYF
v_gene: TRBV7-9; d_gene: .; j_gene: TRBJ1-5; abundance: .; CDR3nt: TGTGCCAGCGGTAAGGGTCCAGGGGAGCCCCAGCATTTT; CDR3aa: CASGKGPGEPQHF
v_gene: TRBV2; d_gene: .; j_gene: TRBJ2-7; abundance: .; CDR3nt: TGTGCCAGCAGTGCAGGGAGCCACGAGCAGTACTTC; CDR3aa: CASSAGSHEQYF
v_gene: TRBV5-1; d_gene: TRBD1; j_gene: TRBJ1-2; abundance: .; CDR3nt: TGCGCCAGCAGACAGGGGGCGTCGTCAGGCTACACCTTC; CDR3aa: CASRQGASSGYTF
v_gene: TRBV2; d_gene: .; j_gene: TRBJ2-3; abundance: .; CDR3nt: TGTGCCAGCAGAAGCTTGGGATACACAGATACGCAGTATTTT; CDR3aa: CASRSLGYTDTQYF
v_gene: TRBV2; d_gene: .; j_gene: TRBJ2-1; abundance: .; CDR3nt: TGTGCCAGCGGTAACAGGGAGAGCAATGAGCAGTTCTTC; CDR3aa: CASGNRESNEQFF
v_gene: TRBV5-6; d_gene: TRBD2; j_gene: TRBJ2-1; abundance: .; CDR3nt: TGTGCCAGCATCAGGCGGGGGGCCTACAATGAGCAGTTCTTC; CDR3aa: CASIRRGAYNEQFF
v_gene: TRBV9; d_gene: TRBD2; j_gene: TRBJ2-1; abundance: .; CDR3nt: TGTGCCAGCAGCTCGGGCTCAGCGGGAGGTTACTACAATGAGCAGTTCTTC; CDR3aa: CASSSGSAGGYYNEQFF
v_gene: TRBV5-1; d_gene: TRBD1; j_gene: TRBJ1-6; abundance: few; CDR3nt: TGCGCCAGCAGCACTGGACAGGCTAATTCACCCCTCCACTTT; CDR3aa: CASSTGQANSPLHF
v_gene: TRBV6-6; d_gene: .; j_gene: TRBJ1-4; abundance: .; CDR3nt: TGTGCCAGCAGTTACTCGACCAGGTTTGAAAAACTGTTTTTT; CDR3aa: CASSYSTRFEKLFF
v_gene: TRBV5-8; d_gene: .; j_gene: TRBJ1-1; abundance: .; CDR3nt: TGTGCCAGCCGGTTCCGGGAAAAGGGAGCTGCTGAAGCTTTCTTT; CDR3aa: CASRFREKGAAEAFF
v_gene: TRBV19; d_gene: TRBD1; j_gene: TRBJ2-3; abundance: .; CDR3nt: TGTGCCAGTAGTATTAGGGGACAGGGGAAAGATACGCAGTATTTT; CDR3aa: CASSIRGQGKDTQYF
v_gene: TRBV4-2; d_gene: .; j_gene: TRBJ2-3; abundance: .; CDR3nt: TGTGCCAGCAGCCAAGTTGTTAGCGGGACAGGCACAGATACGCAGTATTTT; CDR3aa: CASSQVVSGTGTDTQYF
v_gene: TRBV5-4; d_gene: TRBD1; j_gene: TRBJ1-1; abundance: .; CDR3nt: TGTGCCAGCGGTGGACAGGGGAATCTTAACACTGAAGCTTTCTTT; CDR3aa: CASGGQGNLNTEAFF
v_gene: TRBV5-1; d_gene: TRBD2; j_gene: TRBJ2-1; abundance: .; CDR3nt: TGCGCCAGCATCCCCGGGACTAGTGGGAATGAGCAGTTCTTC; CDR3aa: CASIPGTSGNEQFF
v_gene: TRBV9; d_gene: .; j_gene: TRBJ1-3; abundance: .; CDR3nt: TGTGCCAGCAGCTTGACCGACTCTGGAAACACCATATATTTT; CDR3aa: CASSLTDSGNTIYF
v_gene: TRBV6-1; d_gene: .; j_gene: TRBJ2-7; abundance: few; CDR3nt: TGTGCCAGCAGTGAAGTGGGGGGCTACGACGAGCAGTACTTC; CDR3aa: CASSEVGGYDEQYF
v_gene: TRBV6-6; d_gene: .; j_gene: TRBJ2-1; abundance: once; CDR3nt: TGTGCCAGCACCCAGCCCAATTACAATGAGCAGTTCTTC; CDR3aa: CASTQPNYNEQFF
v_gene: TRBV4-2; d_gene: TRBD2; j_gene: TRBJ2-1; abundance: .; CDR3nt: TGTGCCAGCAGCCACGGGACTAGCGGGACCTACAATGAGCAGTTCTTC; CDR3aa: CASSHGTSGTYNEQFF